Each of the 5 T cell receptor beta chains below was sequenced from the same sample in a study of a mutant IDH1 vaccine in newly diagnosed glioma. The repertoire was sequenced with immunoSEQ multiplex PCR; TCRdb's copy has only in-frame clones and lacks some. Altogether 45,000 to 65,000 clones are present, around 60% being singletons, with the ten largest covering under 5.5%. Noted time point: week 47, end of study. The vaccine gave 300 ug of a 20-mer mutant IDH1 peptide subcutaneously per dose. Antigens of these TCRs are unknown. The input for sequencing was peripheral blood mononuclear cells (PBMCs), taken from a glioma patient whose treatment included an IDH1 peptide vaccine. Receptors were obtained from a man aged 40-50 years with glioma. Some clones in this sample may be carry-over from other donors' samples.

V is TRBV2 and J is TRBJ2-7; no definite D call. Trimming took off 1 base at V and 5 bases at J, with 18 bases between the two ends. This CDR3 is built from 16 residues. CDR1 and CDR2 from the germline V gene are SNHLY and FYNNEI. CDR3 protein: CASSEGRKAVSDEQYF. The CDR3 DNA is TGTGCCAGCAGTGAAGGTAGGAAGGCCGTGTCGGACGAGCAGTACTTC.

The V call is TRBV4-3, the J call TRBJ2-1; D is possibly TRBD2 (6 bases). Per the germline V gene, CDR1 is LGHNA and CDR2 is YSLEER. This CDR3 contains 16 residues. V was clipped by 0 bases and J by 2 bases, with 11 bases between them. CDR3 nucleotide sequence: TGCGCCAGCAGCCAAGATGGGGGGTCTCCCTACAATGAGCAGTTCTTC. Its protein is CASSQDGGSPYNEQFF.

The rearrangement uses TRBV2 and TRBJ2-2; D unresolved. In germline, CDR1 is SNHLY, CDR2 FYNNEI. The CDR3 runs 13 residues. V dropped 6 bases and J dropped 7 bases, with 12 bases sitting between them. The CDR3 sequence is CASRTTEGGELFF. DNA for the CDR3: TGTGCCAGCAGGACCACCGAAGGCGGGGAGCTGTTTTTT. Drawing the rest from reference TRBV2 and TRBJ2-2, the complete variable domain is EPEVTQTPSHQVTQMGQEVILRCVPISNHLYFYWYRQILGQKVEFLVSFYNNEISEKSEIFDDQFSVERPDGSNFTLKIRSTKLEDSAMYFCASRTTEGGELFFGEGSRLTVL.

The gene calls are TRBV5-1 and TRBJ2-7, with TRBD1 as a possible D gene (6 bases). CDR3 length: 14 amino acids. Trimming cost V 0 bases and J 3 bases, with 10 bases left between them. The germline V gene encodes CDR1 SGHRS and CDR2 YFSETQ. The chain's CDR3 is CASSLATGFYEQYF. CDR3 in DNA: TGCGCCAGCAGCTTGGCCACAGGGTTCTACGAGCAGTACTTC.

Concerning this clone itself: A junction boundary mismatches the germline segment, possibly from a read error. V is TRBV6-5 and J is TRBJ2-3; D is unresolved. The CDR3 totals 13 residues. CDR1 MNHEY and CDR2 SVGAGI come from the germline V gene. CDR3 sequence (DNA): TGTGCCAGCAGGGGATCCTGGGCTGATACGCAGTTTTTT. Its protein is CASRGSWADTQFF.